This is a list of T cell receptor beta chains from one sample in a study of shared clonotypes between healthy human individuals. Measured with immunoSEQ multiplex PCR; TCRdb has only the in-frame clones, and not every one. This repertoire shows roughly 1,800,000 clones, about 95% found once; its top ten account for 1.2%. The material sequenced was naive CD8+ T cells sorted from blood. The source of these receptors is a man between 18 and 29 years old in good health. The CDR3 runs from the conserved cysteine through the conserved F or W. The order of the fields is V gene, CDR3 length, CDR3 protein.

V: TRBV7-9; length: 17; CDR3: CASSFQPGQDKNTEAFF
V: TRBV7-9; length: 14; CDR3: CASSLGDTYYGYTF
V: TRBV11-3; length: 16; CDR3: CASSLDQSSNTGELFF
V: TRBV10-2; length: 13; CDR3: CASSEFDPDTQYF
V: TRBV12-5; length: 14; CDR3: CASAPAMSTGELFF
V: TRBV29-1; length: 17; CDR3: CSVESRLAGVDTDTQYF
V: TRBV20-1; length: 11; CDR3: CSARVINEQFF
V: TRBV27; length: 13; CDR3: CASSSSLAYGYTF
V: TRBV7-2; length: 13; CDR3: CASSLAVSYGYTF
V: TRBV10-1; length: 13; CDR3: CASSAAPPNEQYF
V: TRBV5-4; length: 14; CDR3: CASSLDTMNTEAFF
V: TRBV6-5; length: 14; CDR3: CASSPIFSGIEPTF
V: TRBV7-9; length: 16; CDR3: CASSLGDGDAGFGLFF
V: TRBV7-2; length: 18; CDR3: CASSLALQAGPSSYEQYF
V: TRBV19; length: 13; CDR3: CASSITGDLEQYF
V: TRBV7-9; length: 13; CDR3: CASSLPVTDTQYF
V: TRBV7-2; length: 15; CDR3: CASSFSVAGTYEQYF
V: TRBV30; length: 15; CDR3: CAWSVGTANTGELFF
V: TRBV4-1; length: 14; CDR3: CASSHKDSSYGYTF
V: TRBV12-5; length: 13; CDR3: CASGLVLEETQYF
V: TRBV28; length: 14; CDR3: CASSLSGALYTQYF
V: TRBV9; length: 15; CDR3: CASSGSEGHYNEQFF
V: TRBV4-1; length: 14; CDR3: CASSQAPGSYGYTF
V: TRBV5-4; length: 13; CDR3: CASSLTGYNEQFF
V: TRBV19; length: 13; CDR3: CASGPGSGTEAFF
V: TRBV6-6; length: 16; CDR3: CASSYMGRGSNEKLFF
V: TRBV4-1; length: 14; CDR3: CASSQVGENTEAFF
V: TRBV10-2; length: 13; CDR3: CASSDHRKTPLHF
V: TRBV10-3; length: 14; CDR3: CAISEGGSTDTQYF
V: TRBV7-2; length: 15; CDR3: CASSSRRDWTYEQYF
V: TRBV4-1; length: 16; CDR3: CASSPGSGGGTYEQYF
V: TRBV6-1; length: 14; CDR3: CASSEWGSTDTQYF
V: TRBV14; length: 16; CDR3: CASSQFGYSGANVLTF
V: TRBV28; length: 11; CDR3: CASSLRDEQFF
V: TRBV6-5; length: 11; CDR3: CASRGGTQLFF
V: TRBV27; length: 12; CDR3: CASSLISYEQYF
V: TRBV13; length: 17; CDR3: CASSLGTGDTPTDTQYF
V: TRBV30; length: 14; CDR3: CAWSRRELTDTQYF
V: TRBV2; length: 14; CDR3: CASSDTPAPDTQYF
V: TRBV6-5; length: 12; CDR3: CASSLSNQPQHF
V: TRBV11-2; length: 13; CDR3: CASSSNWDYEAFF
V: TRBV11-2; length: 13; CDR3: CASSLTTPLEQYF
V: TRBV7-9; length: 19; CDR3: CASSLAFGSGGANTGELFF
V: TRBV4-1; length: 17; CDR3: CASSQGLAGWGTDTQYF
V: TRBV9; length: 14; CDR3: CASSEGQRAYEQYF
V: TRBV5-4; length: 14; CDR3: CASSRLGSGDEQYF